This is a list of T cell receptor beta chains from one sample in a study of PD-L1 blockade in urothelial cancer. Profiled with immunoSEQ multiplex PCR; TCRdb holds only in-frame clones, not every one. The sample lists just over 50,000 clones, approximately 80% occurring once. The material was PBMCs, obtained around atezolizumab (anti-PD-L1) treatment. These receptors all come from a man in his 70s with urothelial cancer. Both conserved end residues are part of each CDR3. D genes are given only for firm matches. Size is stated for part of the rows, as once, few or many counts, or as a class when the clone is expanded.

cdr3_aa cdr3_nt v_call clone_size cdr3_length d_call j_call
CASSQTSGGPHKYF TGCGCCAGCAGCCAGACTAGCGGGGGGCCCCACAAGTACTTC TRBV5-1 - 14 TRBD2 TRBJ2-4
CASSLDGGLADTQYF TGTGCCAGCAGCTTAGACGGGGGGCTGGCAGATACGCAGTATTTT TRBV5-4 - 15 - TRBJ2-3
CASSSGLAPDTQYF TGTGCCAGCAGCTCGGGACTAGCGCCAGATACGCAGTATTTT TRBV7-3 - 14 TRBD2 TRBJ2-3
CASSSRDRGHRGYTF TGTGCCAGCAGCTCCCGGGACAGGGGGCACCGTGGCTACACCTTC TRBV11-2 - 15 TRBD1 TRBJ1-2
CASSIDDRAGYEQYF TGTGCCAGTAGTATAGATGACAGGGCTGGCTACGAGCAGTACTTC TRBV19 medium-sized 15 TRBD1 TRBJ2-7
CASSGQSQETQYF TGTGCCAGCAGTGGACAGTCACAAGAGACCCAGTACTTC TRBV6-1 - 13 - TRBJ2-5
CASTSGGGNTEAFF TGTGCCAGCACCTCCGGGGGGGGAAACACTGAAGCTTTCTTT TRBV2 once 14 - TRBJ1-1
CASSLGGTGNQPQHF TGTGCCAGCAGCTTAGGAGGGACTGGCAATCAGCCCCAGCATTTT TRBV7-9 - 15 - TRBJ1-5
CASSVVSQGGEQYF TGTGCCAGCAGCGTAGTAAGTCAGGGAGGGGAGCAGTACTTC TRBV9 - 14 TRBD2 TRBJ2-7
CASSVGEGFYEQYF TGTGCCAGCAGCGTAGGGGAGGGTTTCTACGAGCAGTACTTC TRBV9 - 14 TRBD2 TRBJ2-7
CASRYSENRAYEQYF TGTGCCAGCAGATACTCCGAAAACAGGGCTTACGAGCAGTACTTC TRBV27 many 15 - TRBJ2-7
CASSGVGEQFF TGTGCCAGCTCAGGGGTGGGTGAGCAGTTCTTC TRBV6-5 few 11 - TRBJ2-1
CASSQRRVRGTGELFF TGTGCCAGCAGCCAAAGGCGGGTCCGTGGCACCGGGGAGCTGTTTTTT TRBV7-9 - 16 - TRBJ2-2
CASSPRTSGSGDTQYF TGCGCCAGCAGCCCCCGGACTAGCGGGAGTGGCGATACGCAGTATTTT TRBV4-1 once 16 TRBD2 TRBJ2-3
CASNRGTGTTQYF TGTGCCAGCAACCGTGGGACAGGGACGACCCAGTACTTC TRBV7-6 - 13 TRBD1 TRBJ2-5
CASRAAAEAFF TGTGCCAGCAGGGCGGCCGCTGAAGCTTTCTTT TRBV6-5 - 11 - TRBJ1-1
CASSQGQVLNQPQHF TGTGCCAGCAGCCAAGGACAGGTGTTGAATCAGCCCCAGCATTTT TRBV7-2 - 15 TRBD1 TRBJ1-5
CASSVGGGNEQFF TGTGCCAGCAGCGTAGGTGGGGGGAATGAGCAGTTCTTC TRBV9 few 13 - TRBJ2-1
CASFSGKNTEAFF TGTGCCAGCTTTTCAGGGAAGAACACTGAAGCTTTCTTT TRBV28 many 13 - TRBJ1-1
CASMDGRASTGELFF TGCGCCAGCATGGACGGGAGGGCGTCCACCGGGGAGCTGTTTTTT TRBV5-1 few 15 TRBD2 TRBJ2-2
CASSLALPPGDEKLFF TGTGCCAGCAGCTTGGCACTCCCCCCGGGTGATGAAAAACTGTTTTTT TRBV7-9 - 16 - TRBJ1-4
CAWSVRTGEQYF TGTGCCTGGAGTGTACGAACGGGGGAGCAGTACTTC TRBV30 - 12 - TRBJ2-7
CASSLKGLYGYTF TGTGCCAGCAGTTTGAAGGGGTTATATGGCTACACCTTC TRBV27 - 13 - TRBJ1-2
CASSFDRGREKLFF TGTGCCAGCAGCTTCGACAGGGGGCGTGAAAAACTGTTTTTT TRBV7-9 - 14 TRBD1 TRBJ1-4
CAISGTGKETQYF TGTGCCATCAGTGGCACAGGGAAAGAGACCCAGTACTTC TRBV10-3 - 13 - TRBJ2-5
CASSQAVLRGRSVNSPLHF TGCGCCAGCAGCCAAGCGGTTCTCAGGGGACGGTCGGTGAATTCACCCCTCCACTTT TRBV4-1 few 19 - TRBJ1-6
CASGLVMGGLAYSYNEQFF TGTGCTAGTGGTTTGGTAATGGGGGGACTAGCGTACTCCTACAATGAGCAGTTCTTC TRBV12-5 - 19 TRBD2 TRBJ2-1
CASRVTSGRGEQYF TGTGCCAGCAGGGTGACTAGCGGGAGGGGCGAGCAGTACTTC TRBV2 - 14 TRBD2 TRBJ2-7
CASSALAGGRGNEQFF TGTGCCAGCAGCGCCCTAGCGGGGGGGCGGGGCAATGAGCAGTTCTTC TRBV9 - 16 TRBD2 TRBJ2-1
CASRAEIAGQETQYF TGTGCCAGCAGGGCTGAAATAGCGGGACAAGAGACCCAGTACTTC TRBV2 - 15 TRBD2 TRBJ2-5
CASSGARSQPQHF TGTGCCAGCAGCGGGGCCAGGTCTCAGCCCCAGCATTTT TRBV7-8 - 13 - TRBJ1-5
CASKRQGRNTGELFF TGTGCCAGCAAACGACAGGGGAGAAACACCGGGGAGCTGTTTTTT TRBV27 - 15 TRBD1 TRBJ2-2
CASNGQGGTDTQYF TGTGCCAGCAACGGACAGGGAGGCACAGATACGCAGTATTTT TRBV2 - 14 TRBD1 TRBJ2-3
CASSEARTGRGETQYF TGTGCCAGCAGTGAAGCCCGGACAGGGCGAGGGGAGACCCAGTACTTC TRBV2 - 16 TRBD1 TRBJ2-5
CASSPTSGRVWETQYF TGTGCCAGCAGCCCTACTAGCGGGAGGGTTTGGGAGACCCAGTACTTC TRBV7-8 - 16 TRBD2 TRBJ2-5
CASRTGQGAIDTEAFF TGCGCCAGCAGGACGGGACAGGGGGCCATCGACACTGAAGCTTTCTTT TRBV4-3 - 16 TRBD1 TRBJ1-1
CASSLGGGGGQETQYF TGCGCCAGCAGCTTGGGTGGCGGGGGAGGACAAGAGACCCAGTACTTC TRBV5-1 - 16 TRBD2 TRBJ2-5
CASSLFRDNEQFF TGTGCCAGCAGCTTATTTCGCGACAATGAGCAGTTCTTC TRBV7-2 few 13 - TRBJ2-1
CASSVYGGQDRNTIYF TGTGCCAGCAGCGTATACGGCGGACAGGACCGAAACACCATATATTTT TRBV9 - 16 TRBD1 TRBJ1-3
CASSSREGARGTQYF TGTGCCAGCAGTTCACGCGAGGGGGCGCGGGGTACGCAGTATTTT TRBV6-5 - 15 - TRBJ2-3
CACPGLAGAGELFF TGTGCCTGTCCAGGACTAGCGGGAGCCGGGGAGCTGTTTTTT TRBV30 few 14 TRBD2 TRBJ2-2
CASSLGLAGGLRLSTQYF TGTGCCAGCAGCTTAGGACTAGCGGGGGGCCTCCGATTGAGCACGCAGTATTTT TRBV7-9 - 18 TRBD2 TRBJ2-3
CATRRDTGELFF TGTGCCACCCGGAGGGACACCGGGGAGCTGTTTTTT TRBV6-5 - 12 - TRBJ2-2
CASSPQTGGEETQYF TGTGCCAGCAGCCCCCAGACAGGGGGCGAAGAGACCCAGTACTTC TRBV5-6 - 15 TRBD1 TRBJ2-5
CASRSGGYTF TGTGCCAGCAGGAGCGGGGGCTACACCTTC TRBV2 few 10 - TRBJ1-2
CASSQALMNTEAFF TGCGCCAGCAGCCAAGCCTTAATGAACACTGAAGCTTTCTTT TRBV4-1 - 14 - TRBJ1-1
CASSARSVLAGGDTQYF TGTGCCAGCAGCGCCCGGTCAGTGCTAGCGGGAGGAGATACGCAGTATTTT TRBV9 - 17 TRBD2 TRBJ2-3
CASRGDRVNYGYTF TGTGCCAGCAGGGGGGACAGGGTCAACTATGGCTACACCTTC TRBV5-4 few 14 TRBD1 TRBJ1-2
CATSSVRLGTQYF TGTGCCACCAGCAGTGTGAGACTTGGGACCCAGTACTTC TRBV15 - 13 - TRBJ2-5
CATSRDLDSQETQYF TGTGCCACCAGCAGAGATCTGGACAGCCAAGAGACCCAGTACTTC TRBV15 - 15 - TRBJ2-5
CARSLGDRSNYGYTF TGTGCCAGAAGCTTGGGGGACAGGTCTAACTATGGCTACACCTTC TRBV5-3 - 15 TRBD1 TRBJ1-2
CASSPSAATGELFF TGTGCCAGCTCACCCTCGGCAGCGACCGGGGAGCTGTTTTTT TRBV18 - 14 - TRBJ2-2
CASSPWTDSRNEQYF TGTGCCAGCAGCCCGTGGACGGACTCACGGAACGAGCAGTACTTC TRBV5-4 - 15 - TRBJ2-7